These 23 T cell receptor beta chains were all obtained from the same sample, sequenced in a study of identical twins. TCRdb independently ran MiXCR on the 5' RACE reads; one entry per CDR3 protein. The profile shows around 490,000 distinct CDR3 sequences, roughly 15% of them singletons. These same data were also listed under a study on yellow fever vaccine responses in identical twins.

The sequencing input was CD4+ T cells sorted from blood. The receptors originated from a woman aged 18-30 years in good health.

The rearrangement links TRBV24-1 to TRBJ2-5; TRBD1 agrees at 7 bases. The CDR3 spans 16 residues. Germline V gene sequence: CDR1 KGHDR, CDR2 SFDVKD. V shed 5 bases and J 2 bases; nucleotides not matched to a gene: 10. The DNA of the CDR3 is TGTGCCACCAGTGTTGGACAGGTGGGCGTACAAGAGACCCAGTACTTC. Protein product: CATSVGQVGVQETQYF.

The sample holds a few counts of this clonotype. The rearrangement uses TRBV3-1 and TRBJ2-7; 7 bases are shared with TRBD2. With 1 base clipped from V and 0 bases from J, the junction kept 9 bases outside the gene matches. CDR1 LGHDT and CDR2 YNNKEL come from the germline V gene (reference sequence). The CDR3 has 17 amino acids. CDR3 nucleotide sequence: TGTGCCAGCAGCCAAGGGGCTAGCGGATTGAACTCCTACGAGCAGTACTTC. Protein: CASSQGASGLNSYEQYF.

This clonotype has a count of ten or more. The V call is TRBV4-1, the J call TRBJ2-5, with 14 bases aligning to TRBD2. Germline V lookup: CDR1 MGHRA, CDR2 YSYEKL. J was trimmed by 0 bases and V by 4 bases; bases with no gene match: 7. This CDR3 comprises 18 residues. For the CDR3, the DNA is TGCGCCAGCAGCCCGACTAGCGGGGGGGCGGGTAACCAAGAGACCCAGTACTTC. This translates into CASSPTSGGAGNQETQYF.

This clonotype appeared a few times. The chain couples TRBV5-1 to TRBJ1-6, with a weak D call TRBD1 (5 bases). V lost 2 bases to trimming and J lost 10 bases, with 19 bases between them. CDR3 size: 16 residues. Germline CDR1 reads SGHRS; CDR2 reads YFSETQ. This chain's CDR3 is CASSFGTSGKVSPLHF. For the CDR3, the DNA is TGCGCCAGCAGCTTCGGGACCTCAGGGAAGGTCTCACCCCTCCACTTT.

This clonotype showed up many times. The chain is built from TRBV3-1 and TRBJ2-5; tentative D call: TRBD2 (5 bases). Germline loops: CDR1 LGHDT, CDR2 YNNKEL (reference sequence). This CDR3 contains 14 residues. V dropped 0 bases and J dropped 5 bases, with 10 bases sitting between them. DNA of the CDR3: TGTGCCAGCAGCCAAGAAGGAGGACGGGAGACCCAGTACTTC. It yields the protein CASSQEGGRETQYF.

This clonotype was found many times. The genes are TRBV7-9 and TRBJ2-5; 8 bases match TRBD1. Germline CDR1 and CDR2: SEHNR and FQNEAQ (reference sequence). Trimming cost V 6 bases and J 1 base; bases outside gene matches: 4. The CDR3 is 14 amino acids. Here the CDR3 DNA reads TGTGCCAGCAGTCCCGACAGGGGCCAAGAGACCCAGTACTTC. Translating it yields CASSPDRGQETQYF.

V usage is TRBV4-1 and J usage is TRBJ2-1; D unresolved. Germline V gene sequence: CDR1 MGHRA, CDR2 YSYEKL. Trimming left V 0 bases short and J 7 bases short, with 7 bases between. CDR3 length equals 13 residues. The CDR3 nucleotides are TGCGCCAGCAGCCAAGATATCTCGAATGAGCAGTTCTTC. Translating gives CASSQDISNEQFF.

This clonotype turned up a few times. V and J are TRBV28 and TRBJ1-1; D gene uncertain. V gave up 5 bases and J gave up 1 base, with 11 bases separating them. This CDR3 region has 14 residues. Germline CDR1 is MDHEN and CDR2 is SYDVKM. The CDR3 spells CASSTFGENTEAFF. The CDR3 DNA follows: TGTGCCAGCAGTACATTCGGGGAGAACACTGAAGCTTTCTTT.

The rearrangement joins TRBV10-3 to TRBJ2-4, with 13 bases lining up with TRBD2. The CDR3 contains 19 residues. The germline gives CDR1 ENHRY, CDR2 SYGVKD. Unmatched junction bases numbered 17, after V lost 11 bases and J lost 1 base. CDR3 protein: CAASSSTSGRARAKNIQYF. CDR3 coding DNA: TGTGCCGCCAGCTCCTCAACTAGCGGGAGGGCCCGGGCCAAAAACATTCAGTACTTC.

The rearrangement joins TRBV25-1 to TRBJ2-2, with D maybe TRBD2 (6 bases). This CDR3 has 17 amino acids. The V end lost 5 bases, the J end lost 1 base, and 17 bases lay between the germline ends. Germline CDR1 MGHDK, CDR2 SYGVNS. CDR3 in amino acids: CASSPPLGDLNTGELFF. The CDR3 nucleotides are TGTGCCAGCAGTCCTCCCTTAGGGGACTTGAACACCGGGGAGCTGTTTTTT.

This clonotype showed up many times. The chain is built from TRBV29-1 and TRBJ2-1; 9 bases are shared with TRBD2. The length of the CDR3 is 12 residues. With 8 bases clipped from V and 4 bases from J, the junction kept 3 bases outside the gene matches. Germline values: CDR1 SQVTM, CDR2 ANQGSEA. The CDR3 reads CSTGLAYNEQFF. The CDR3 nucleotides read TGCAGCACGGGACTAGCTTACAATGAGCAGTTCTTC.

The chain has TRBV20-1 and TRBJ1-4; D gene uncertain. The CDR3 sequence is 13 residues long. The germline V gene has CDR1 DFQATT and CDR2 SNEGSKA (reference sequence). V lost 5 bases to trimming and J lost 4 bases, with 11 bases between them. The CDR3, as DNA: TGCAGTGCTCGGGTCGAGGGTAATGAAAAACTGTTTTTT. It specifies CSARVEGNEKLFF.

This chain joins TRBV20-1 and TRBJ2-1; 9 bases fit TRBD2. The trim removed 0 bases at V and 9 bases at J, leaving 12 bases unmatched. CDR1 is DFQATT and CDR2 is SNEGSKA in the germline V gene (reference sequence). The CDR3 contains 16 residues. The chain's CDR3 is CSARDRRASGDREQFF. As DNA, the CDR3 is TGCAGTGCTAGAGACCGCCGGGCTAGCGGGGATCGTGAGCAGTTCTTC.

This clonotype occurred a few times. J is TRBJ2-2 and V is TRBV5-1, with D unclear. Looked up from germline, CDR1 is SGHRS and CDR2 is YFSETQ. Deletions cut 2 bases from V and 4 bases from J, with 9 bases between. The CDR3 contains 14 residues. The CDR3 region is CASSFVLGTGELFF. The CDR3 DNA reads TGCGCCAGCAGCTTCGTCTTAGGCACCGGGGAGCTGTTTTTT.

This sequence joins TRBV11-1 and TRBJ2-3, with a weak D call TRBD2 (6 bases). The CDR3 consists of 18 residues. The germline gives CDR1 SGHAT, CDR2 FQDESV (reference sequence). Between the trimmed V and J ends, which lost 0 bases and 1 base, there was a span of 17 bases. The DNA for the CDR3 is TGTGCCAGCAGCTTAGCGCGGGGAGCGTCCCGGGGCACAGATACGCAGTATTTT. Protein sequence: CASSLARGASRGTDTQYF.

The genes are TRBV5-1 and TRBJ1-4, with 9 bases that match TRBD1. From germline, CDR1 is SGHRS and CDR2 YFSETQ. CDR3 length: 18 amino acids. The junction had 14 bases not matched to a gene; V was cut back by 4 bases and J by 4 bases. The CDR3 is CASSLVDRGSAGNEKLFF. DNA for the CDR3: TGCGCCAGCAGCCTGGTGGACAGGGGTTCGGCGGGTAATGAAAAACTGTTTTTT. Full variable domain (rest looked up from reference TRBV5-1 and TRBJ1-4): KAGVTQTPRYLIKTRGQQVTLSCSPISGHRSVSWYQQTPGQGLQFLFEYFSETQRNKGNFPGRFSGRQFSNSRSEMNVSTLELGDSALYLCASSLVDRGSAGNEKLFFGSGTQLSVL.

V is TRBV7-9 and J is TRBJ2-5, with 10 bases matching TRBD2. The germline CDR1 and CDR2 sequences are SEHNR and FQNEAQ (reference sequence). The trim removed 4 bases at V and 1 base at J, leaving 6 bases unmatched. The CDR3 is 16 amino acids. The CDR3 sequence is CASSSYGTSVQETQYF. Written as DNA, the CDR3 is TGTGCCAGCAGCTCCTACGGGACTAGCGTCCAAGAGACCCAGTACTTC.

CDR3 sequence reads: CASSLATGSVAGELFF. CDR3 coding DNA: TGCGCCAGCAGCTTGGCGACAGGGTCGGTGGCCGGGGAGCTGTTTTTT. The chain combines TRBV5-1 with TRBJ2-2; 7 nucleotides agree with TRBD1. Looked up from germline, CDR1 is SGHRS and CDR2 is YFSETQ. The CDR3 loop spans 16 amino acids. V trimming: 0 bases; J trimming: 6 bases; junction bases outside the gene matches: 8.

This clonotype was counted only a few times. The rearrangement uses TRBV29-1 and TRBJ2-5; TRBD1 agrees at 8 bases. The CDR3 contains 15 residues. Germline V gene sequence: CDR1 SQVTM, CDR2 ANQGSEA. Trimming removed 0 bases from V and 7 bases from J; junction bases left unmatched: 10. CDR3 nucleotide sequence: TGCAGCGTTGAAGATCCCAGGGGGCGTTCGGGGACCCAGTACTTC. Encoded protein: CSVEDPRGRSGTQYF.

This clonotype has a count of ten or more. This chain uses TRBV29-1 with TRBJ2-1; D remains ambiguous. The V gene's germline CDR1 is SQVTM and CDR2 ANQGSEA. This CDR3 spans 12 amino acids. Trimming took off 1 base at V and 12 bases at J, with 13 bases between the two ends. This CDR3 is CSVEVVGKTQFF. The CDR3 DNA reads as TGCAGCGTTGAAGTAGTGGGAAAGACGCAGTTCTTC.

The rearrangement joins TRBV28 to TRBJ1-1, with unresolved D. This CDR3 has 14 amino acids. V shed 6 bases and J shed 2 bases, with 13 bases lying between them. Germline lookup yields CDR1 MDHEN and CDR2 SYDVKM. CDR3 in amino acids: CASSPRPPNTEAFF. CDR3 in DNA: TGTGCCAGCAGCCCCCGTCCACCTAACACTGAAGCTTTCTTT.

This clonotype was seen more than once but under ten times. The chain has TRBV18 and TRBJ1-1; tentatively, D is TRBD1 (5 bases). Germline V CDR1 and CDR2: KGHSH, LQKENI. The CDR3 sequence is 16 residues long. Trimming took off 5 bases at V and 0 bases at J, with 16 bases between the two ends. CDR3 bases: TGTGCCAGCTCATCTGGGGTAGGGGAGATGAACACTGAAGCTTTCTTT. Translation gives CASSSGVGEMNTEAFF.

The chain combines TRBV7-2 with TRBJ2-7; maybe TRBD1 (6 bases). The CDR3 consists of 14 residues. The ends were cut back, 2 bases at V and 2 bases at J, with 10 bases in the middle. The germline CDR1 and CDR2 sequences are SGHTA and FQGNSA. The DNA for the CDR3 is TGTGCCAGCAGCTTACATACAGGGCCCTACGAGCAGTACGTC. It specifies CASSLHTGPYEQYV.